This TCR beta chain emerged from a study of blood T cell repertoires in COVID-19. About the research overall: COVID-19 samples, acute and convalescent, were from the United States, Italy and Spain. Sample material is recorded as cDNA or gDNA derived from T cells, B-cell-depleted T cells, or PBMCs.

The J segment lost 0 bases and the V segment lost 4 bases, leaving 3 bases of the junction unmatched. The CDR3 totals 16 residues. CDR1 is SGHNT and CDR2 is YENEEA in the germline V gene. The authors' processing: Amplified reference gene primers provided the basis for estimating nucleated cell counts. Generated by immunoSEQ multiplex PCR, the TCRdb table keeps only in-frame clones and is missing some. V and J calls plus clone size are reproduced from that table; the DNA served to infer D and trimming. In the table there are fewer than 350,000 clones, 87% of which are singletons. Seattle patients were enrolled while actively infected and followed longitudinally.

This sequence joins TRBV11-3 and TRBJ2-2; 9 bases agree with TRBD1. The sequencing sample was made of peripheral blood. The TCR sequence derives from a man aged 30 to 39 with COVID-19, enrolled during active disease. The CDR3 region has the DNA TGTGCCAGCAGCTCCGGGACAGGGACGAACACCGGGGAGCTGTTTTTT. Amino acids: CASSSGTGTNTGELFF.